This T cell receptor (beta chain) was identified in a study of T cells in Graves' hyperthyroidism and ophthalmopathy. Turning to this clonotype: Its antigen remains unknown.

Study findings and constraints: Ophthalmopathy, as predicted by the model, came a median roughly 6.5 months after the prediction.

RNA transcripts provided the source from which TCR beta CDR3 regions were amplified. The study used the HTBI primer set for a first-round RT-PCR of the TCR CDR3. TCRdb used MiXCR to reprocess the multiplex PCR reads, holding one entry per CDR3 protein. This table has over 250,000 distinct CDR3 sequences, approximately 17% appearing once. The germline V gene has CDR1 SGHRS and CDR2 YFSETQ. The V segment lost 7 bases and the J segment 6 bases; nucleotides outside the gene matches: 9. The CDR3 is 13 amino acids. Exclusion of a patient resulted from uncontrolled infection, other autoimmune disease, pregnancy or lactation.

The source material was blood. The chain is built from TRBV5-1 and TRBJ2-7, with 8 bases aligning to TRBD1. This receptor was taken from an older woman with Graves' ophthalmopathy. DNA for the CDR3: TGCGCCAGCGCCCAGACAGGGGAGGTCGAGCAGTACTTC. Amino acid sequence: CASAQTGEVEQYF.